These T cell receptor beta chains were read from a single sample in a study of shared clonotypes between healthy human individuals. Assay used: immunoSEQ multiplex PCR; TCRdb lists only in-frame clones, some missing. The table lists hundreds of thousands of clones, 74% of them singletons. The sample comprised memory CD4+ T cells sorted from blood. The origin of the receptors is a woman in her twenties or thirties in good health. CDR3s include the opening cysteine and the closing phenylalanine or tryptophan. The D gene is left open where the match is weak. The size entry is marked missing in some rows and otherwise reads once, few, many or a size class.

size	V	D	J	CDR3	DNA
-	TRBV11-2	-	TRBJ2-7	CASSLDPGKGYEQYF	TGTGCCAGCAGCTTAGATCCCGGGAAAGGCTACGAGCAGTACTTC
few	TRBV4-2	TRBD2	TRBJ2-1	CASSQEAREDNEQFF	TGTGCCAGCAGCCAAGAGGCGCGGGAGGACAATGAGCAGTTCTTC
few	TRBV28	TRBD1	TRBJ1-1	CASSLRTGKAFF	TGTGCCAGCAGCCTCAGGACAGGGAAAGCTTTCTTT
-	TRBV11-2	-	TRBJ2-2	CASSLASLSTGELFF	TGTGCCAGCAGCTTAGCTAGCCTCTCCACCGGGGAGCTGTTTTTT
-	TRBV5-1	-	TRBJ2-7	CASSPGWGSSYEQYF	TGCGCCAGCAGCCCGGGGTGGGGGAGCTCCTACGAGCAGTACTTC
-	TRBV5-1	TRBD1	TRBJ2-1	CASSAGGQGPYNEQFF	TGCGCCAGCAGCGCGGGTGGACAGGGTCCCTACAATGAGCAGTTCTTC
-	TRBV30	-	TRBJ1-4	CAWKGGVATNEKLFF	TGTGCCTGGAAAGGAGGGGTAGCAACTAATGAAAAACTGTTTTTT
-	TRBV5-1	-	TRBJ1-2	CASSRPRGEEDYGYTF	TGCGCCAGCAGCCGGCCCCGGGGAGAGGAGGACTATGGCTACACCTTC
once	TRBV2	TRBD1	TRBJ1-2	CASSELGQGKDYGYTF	TGTGCCAGCAGTGAATTAGGACAGGGGAAAGACTATGGCTACACCTTC
once	TRBV25-1	-	TRBJ2-5	CASSSSRETQYF	TGTGCCAGCAGTAGTAGTCGCGAGACCCAGTACTTC
-	TRBV6-1	TRBD1	TRBJ2-7	CASSEGGTGGVEQYF	TGTGCCAGCAGTGAAGGTGGGACAGGGGGGGTCGAGCAGTACTTC
many	TRBV11-2	TRBD2	TRBJ2-1	CASSKGLAETNNEQFF	TGTGCCAGCAGCAAGGGACTAGCGGAAACCAACAATGAGCAGTTCTTC
many	TRBV6-1	-	TRBJ2-7	CASSDSPGQYF	TGTGCCAGCAGTGACTCTCCAGGCCAGTACTTC
-	TRBV2	TRBD1	TRBJ1-3	CASSVQGVSGNTIYF	TGTGCCAGCAGTGTACAGGGGGTCTCTGGAAACACCATATATTTT
-	TRBV9	TRBD1	TRBJ1-3	CASSVTTGGVSGNTIYF	TGTGCCAGCAGCGTAACGACAGGGGGGGTCTCTGGAAACACCATATATTTT
-	TRBV5-1	TRBD2	TRBJ2-7	CASSLGRLARGLVYEQYF	TGCGCCAGCAGCTTGGGCCGACTAGCGCGAGGGTTAGTCTACGAGCAGTACTTC
few	TRBV7-9	-	TRBJ1-5	CASTWTQAWGGINQPQHF	TGTGCCAGCACCTGGACTCAGGCCTGGGGGGGTATCAATCAGCCCCAGCATTTT
-	TRBV28	-	TRBJ2-1	CASSSTVGWSYNEQFF	TGTGCCAGCAGTTCAACCGTGGGGTGGTCCTACAATGAGCAGTTCTTC
-	TRBV28	-	TRBJ2-3	CASSPREYTDTQYF	TGTGCCAGCAGTCCTCGGGAGTACACAGATACGCAGTATTTT
-	TRBV6-1	-	TRBJ1-1	CASIENGNEAFF	TGTGCCAGCATCGAAAATGGTAATGAAGCTTTCTTT
-	TRBV27	TRBD2	TRBJ2-1	CASSPRTSGGNNEQFF	TGTGCCAGCAGTCCCCGGACTAGCGGGGGAAACAATGAGCAGTTCTTC
-	TRBV2	-	TRBJ2-1	CASTRRIVGGGNEQFF	TGTGCCAGCACCCGTCGGATAGTCGGGGGTGGAAATGAGCAGTTCTTC
-	TRBV4-1	TRBD1	TRBJ1-3	CASSLRITRTGSGNTIYF	TGCGCCAGCAGCCTACGTATTACTAGGACAGGGAGCGGAAACACCATATATTTT
once	TRBV19	-	TRBJ1-1	CASSIEGRGTEAFF	TGTGCCAGTAGTATCGAGGGTAGGGGCACTGAAGCTTTCTTT
-	TRBV5-1	-	TRBJ1-2	CASAGPPTYGYTF	TGCGCCAGCGCGGGGCCTCCGACCTATGGCTACACCTTC
-	TRBV14	-	TRBJ2-7	CASSQALVGEQYF	TGTGCCAGCAGCCAAGCCTTGGTAGGCGAGCAGTACTTC
-	TRBV23-1	-	TRBJ1-2	CASSQSLRTYGYTF	TGCGCCAGCAGTCAATCGCTAAGGACCTATGGCTACACCTTC
few	TRBV29-1	-	TRBJ2-3	CSVEPIRDEWHFRDTQYF	TGCAGCGTTGAGCCTATCAGGGATGAGTGGCACTTCAGAGATACGCAGTATTTT
-	TRBV18	-	TRBJ2-7	CASSPGPGSEQYF	TGTGCCAGCTCCCCGGGCCCAGGGTCCGAGCAGTACTTC
-	TRBV29-1	TRBD2	TRBJ2-2	CSVPGTSGYTGELFF	TGCAGCGTCCCCGGGACTAGCGGTTACACCGGGGAGCTGTTTTTT
-	TRBV27	TRBD2	TRBJ2-5	CASRRLAGGETQYF	TGTGCCAGCCGTAGGCTAGCGGGGGGTGAGACCCAGTACTTC
few	TRBV9	-	TRBJ1-1	CASSVSGTHTEAFF	TGTGCCAGCAGCGTCTCGGGGACTCACACTGAAGCTTTCTTT
-	TRBV6-1	-	TRBJ2-5	CASSEGTGKETQYF	TGTGCCAGCAGTGAAGGCACAGGGAAGGAGACCCAGTACTTC
once	TRBV5-6	TRBD1	TRBJ1-3	CASSPRTGGPGNTIYF	TGTGCCAGCAGCCCTCGGACAGGGGGACCTGGAAACACCATATATTTT
many	TRBV4-1	-	TRBJ2-7	CASSQALYRQRYF	TGCGCCAGCAGCCAAGCGCTCTACCGACAGCGGTACTTC
once	TRBV6-5	-	TRBJ1-1	CASSGRGQAFF	TGTGCCAGCTCCGGGAGGGGTCAGGCTTTCTTT
few	TRBV28	-	TRBJ2-3	CASSLEFGLGGTDTQYF	TGTGCCAGCAGTTTGGAGTTCGGACTCGGGGGAACAGATACGCAGTATTTT
-	TRBV19	-	TRBJ2-3	CASNKRDTDTQYF	TGTGCCAGTAATAAGCGAGACACAGATACGCAGTATTTT
few	TRBV29-1	TRBD2	TRBJ2-5	CSAVLASMETQYF	TGCAGCGCCGTACTAGCGTCCATGGAGACCCAGTACTTC
-	TRBV6-6	-	TRBJ1-1	CASSWTGSTEAFF	TGTGCCAGCAGTTGGACGGGGAGCACTGAAGCTTTCTTT
-	TRBV19	-	TRBJ1-5	CASSILAEWDNQPQHF	TGTGCCAGTAGTATTCTGGCAGAGTGGGACAATCAGCCCCAGCATTTT
-	TRBV4-2	-	TRBJ2-3	CASSQDMFTDTQYF	TGTGCCAGCAGCCAAGATATGTTCACAGATACGCAGTATTTT
-	TRBV5-6	-	TRBJ2-2	CASSSGPTGELFF	TGTGCCAGCAGCTCGGGTCCCACCGGGGAGCTGTTTTTT
once	TRBV25-1	-	TRBJ2-2	CASSVSGYKDGELFF	TGTGCCAGCAGTGTCTCGGGCTATAAGGACGGGGAGCTGTTTTTT